Shown below are 19 T cell receptor beta chains from a single sample sequenced in a study of blood T cell repertoires in COVID-19. The repertoire was sequenced with immunoSEQ multiplex PCR; TCRdb's copy has only in-frame clones and lacks some. Here the sample spans about 200,000 clones, 90% being singletons. Sample: peripheral blood. Source of these receptors: a man in his fifties or sixties with acute or convalescent COVID-19.

Remarks on this clone: An end of the junction differs from the germline gene, which may be a read error. This rearrangement joins TRBV10-1 to TRBJ1-4, with no clear D. The CDR3 has 11 amino acids. Germline values: CDR1 WNHNN, CDR2 SYGVQD (reference sequence). This chain's CDR3 is CASSESQTILF. DNA of the CDR3: TGCGCCAGCAGTGAGTCACAGACCATCCTTTTT.

This clone was counted a few times. The rearrangement joins TRBV29-1 to TRBJ1-6; 9 bases are a match to TRBD1. V trimming: 6 bases; J trimming: 7 bases; junction bases outside the gene matches: 7. The CDR3 has 14 amino acids. Germline V lookup: CDR1 SQVTM, CDR2 ANQGSEA. CDR3: CSVRDRAYNSPLHF. CDR3 DNA: TGCAGCGTGAGGGACAGGGCGTACAATTCACCCCTCCACTTT.

This clone has just one count. J is TRBJ1-3 and V is TRBV6-5, with D hard to call. Germline values: CDR1 MNHEY, CDR2 SVGAGI. Trimming took 6 bases from V and 0 from J, leaving 6 bases between them. The CDR3 has 13 amino acids. The CDR3 is CASRRSSGNTIYF. The CDR3 coding sequence is TGTGCCAGCAGGCGGAGCTCTGGAAACACCATATATTTT.

The rearrangement links TRBV9 to TRBJ1-3, with a weak D call TRBD1 (5 bases). V was shortened by 5 bases and J by 3 bases, with 15 bases between the two germline ends. The CDR3 covers 15 residues. Germline V gene data show CDR1 as SGDLS and CDR2 as YYNGEE. As DNA, the CDR3 is TGTGCCAGCAGTGAAGACTCCAGGGTTGGAAACACCATATATTTT. Translation: CASSEDSRVGNTIYF.

In DNA, the CDR3 is TGTGCCAGCAAATTGAGCCTAATTAGCAATGAGCAGTTCTTC. Amino acid sequence: CASKLSLISNEQFF. The chain is built from TRBV6-5 and TRBJ2-1; the D is unclear. The CDR3 consists of 14 residues. Trimming left V 7 bases short and J 6 bases short, with 16 bases between. Germline CDR1 MNHEY, CDR2 SVGAGI.

V is TRBV10-3 and J is TRBJ2-7, with D maybe TRBD2 (5 bases). V lost 0 bases, J lost 6 bases, and 12 bases lay in between. The CDR3 is 14 residues long. Germline V gene sequence: CDR1 ENHRY, CDR2 SYGVKD. The CDR3 DNA is TGTGCCATCAGTGAGTCCGGGGTGACGGGCGAGCAGTACTTC. It translates to CAISESGVTGEQYF.

This clone was picked up one time. V is TRBV5-6 and J is TRBJ1-1; D uncertain. This CDR3 comprises 13 residues. Per germline, CDR1 SGHDT and CDR2 YYEEEE. V was pared by 6 bases and J by 1 base, with 10 bases between. The CDR3 DNA follows: TGTGCCAGCAAATTTGCGGCGAACACTGAAGCTTTCTTT. This codes for CASKFAANTEAFF.

The chain joins TRBV7-9 to TRBJ2-5; 7 bases are shared with TRBD1. CDR1 and CDR2 (germline): SEHNR, FQNEAQ (reference sequence). V gave up 5 bases and J gave up 5 bases; unmatched junction bases: 2. This CDR3 is 12 amino acids long. The CDR3 coding sequence is TGTGCCAGCAGCCGGGACAGCGAGACCCAGTACTTC. This codes for CASSRDSETQYF.

The V gene is TRBV7-9, the J gene TRBJ1-4; D may be TRBD1 (6 bases). The V gene's germline CDR1 is SEHNR and CDR2 FQNEAQ (reference sequence). This CDR3 comprises 16 residues. Trimming took 4 bases from V and 0 from J, leaving 12 bases between them. The CDR3 reads CASSSQTGATNEKLFF. As DNA, the CDR3 is TGTGCCAGCAGCTCTCAGACAGGTGCAACTAATGAAAAACTGTTTTTT.

The V call is TRBV2, the J call TRBJ1-5; no definite D call. The CDR3 totals 11 residues. The V gene's germline CDR1 is SNHLY and CDR2 FYNNEI. The germline V and J ends were trimmed by 6 bases and 9 bases, with 9 bases remaining between them. The chain's CDR3 is CASSSEGPQHF. Written as DNA, the CDR3 is TGTGCCAGCAGCTCTGAGGGGCCCCAGCATTTT.

This clone appeared once. The V and J genes are TRBV28 and TRBJ1-2; 9 bases match TRBD1. The J segment lost 5 bases and the V segment lost 3 bases, leaving 4 bases of the junction unmatched. The germline V gene encodes CDR1 MDHEN and CDR2 SYDVKM. This CDR3 comprises 14 residues. The CDR3 protein is CASSFLTGGYGYTF. In DNA, the CDR3 is TGTGCCAGCAGTTTTTTGACAGGGGGATATGGCTACACCTTC.

This sequence joins TRBV7-8 and TRBJ2-2; 9 nucleotides align to TRBD1. The CDR3 is 15 amino acids. V shed 4 bases and J 4 bases; nucleotides not matched to a gene: 4. Germline CDR1 SGHVS, CDR2 FQNEAQ. The CDR3 DNA sequence: TGTGCCAGCAGCTGGGACAGGGTGCCCACCGGGGAGCTGTTTTTT. It specifies CASSWDRVPTGELFF.

This chain uses TRBV20-1 with TRBJ2-5; 7 bases map to TRBD2. CDR1 DFQATT and CDR2 SNEGSKA come from the germline V gene (reference sequence). The CDR3 is 11 residues long. CDR3 sequence (DNA): TGCAGCGGGGGGAGCGGTGAGACCCAGTACTTC. This gives the protein CSGGSGETQYF.

This clone was detected only once. This sequence joins TRBV7-9 and TRBJ2-3; 10 bases map to TRBD2. Germline lookup yields CDR1 SEHNR and CDR2 FQNEAQ (reference sequence). CDR3 length: 15 residues. V lost 4 bases, J lost 3 bases, and 4 bases stayed unmatched. The CDR3 reads CASSSLAGATDTQYF. DNA of the CDR3: TGTGCCAGCAGCTCCCTAGCGGGAGCGACAGATACGCAGTATTTT.

J is TRBJ2-2 and V is TRBV19, with 11 bases identical to TRBD1. CDR1 LNHDA and CDR2 SQIVND come from the germline V gene (reference sequence). V lost 10 bases to trimming and J lost 3 bases; unmatched junction nucleotides: 7. The CDR3 runs 15 residues. CDR3 in amino acids: CATSGQGAYTGELFF. CDR3 sequence (DNA): TGTGCCACCTCTGGACAGGGGGCGTACACCGGGGAGCTGTTTTTT.

V and J are TRBV20-1 and TRBJ2-7; 10 positions agree with TRBD2. This CDR3 has 14 amino acids. Germline V CDR1 and CDR2: DFQATT, SNEGSKA (reference sequence). Trimming took 3 bases from V and 1 from J; bases not matched to a gene: 3. The CDR3 loop is CSASLTSGSYEQYF. The DNA of the CDR3 is TGCAGTGCTAGTTTGACTAGCGGGTCCTACGAGCAGTACTTC.

The chain employs TRBV6-2 or TRBV6-3 and TRBJ2-7; 13 bases agree with TRBD2. CDR1 and CDR2 from the germline V gene are MNHEY and SVGEGT. The CDR3 length is 14 residues. J gave up 6 bases and V 5 bases, and 4 bases lay outside the gene matches. CDR3 sequence (DNA): TGTGCCAGCAGTGGGACTAGCGGGACATCCGAGCAGTACGTC. It codes for CASSGTSGTSEQYV.

This clone was counted only a few times. The rearrangement uses TRBV6-6 and TRBJ1-5; possible D gene TRBD1, 6 bases. The V end was cut by 5 bases, the J end by 4 bases, with 12 bases between. CDR3 size: 14 residues. Germline CDR1 MNHNY, CDR2 SVGAGI (reference sequence). CDR3 sequence reads: CASSLDRTNQPQHF. The CDR3 coding sequence is TGTGCCAGCAGTCTTGACAGGACAAATCAGCCCCAGCATTTT.

J is TRBJ1-2 and V is TRBV15, with D possibly being TRBD1 (5 bases). This CDR3 is built from 14 residues. Germline CDR1 and CDR2: LNHNV and YYDKDF (reference sequence). The ends were cut back, 2 bases at V and 6 bases at J, with 13 bases in the middle. The CDR3 loop is CATSRPGRVDGYTF. CDR3 DNA: TGTGCCACCAGCAGACCCGGCAGGGTCGATGGCTACACCTTC.